This T cell receptor (beta chain) originates from a study of cytomegalovirus exposure and HLA in healthy donors. Findings of the study overall: Researchers reportedly found TCR beta sequences accurately predicted most subjects' HLA-A and HLA-B alleles. A later analysis reported that several of the most significant clusters appeared to be linked to common viral pathogens, among them Epstein-Barr virus.

PCR primers comprised 60 Vbeta and 13 Jbeta primers. The method was immunoSEQ multiplex PCR; TCRdb's version includes in-frame clones alone and lacks a portion of them. The sample contains 150,000 to 200,000 clones, roughly 80% of which appear only once. Trimming took 5 bases from V and 2 from J; bases not matched to a gene: 7. The CDR3 sequence is 16 residues long. The germline V gene encodes CDR1 SGHNT and CDR2 YENEEA. To note about this clone: Antigen: not known.

Sequencing was done on a sample of PBMCs. This chain links TRBV11-3 with TRBJ2-5, with 11 nucleotides matching TRBD2. The source of this sequence is a man younger than 45 in good health and CMV-seropositive. The CDR3 region is CASSPGTSGVQETQYF. The CDR3 region has the DNA TGTGCCAGCAGCCCTGGGACTAGCGGAGTACAAGAGACCCAGTACTTC.